The present TCR beta chain was sequenced within a study of T cell changes during pregnancy in multiple sclerosis. Repertoires were generated with immunoSEQ multiplex PCR, while TCRdb's copy carries only in-frame clones and drops some. The table has 80,000 or so clones, around 90% seen once. This CDR3 has 15 residues. V shed 1 base, J shed 1 base, and the junction held 3 bases outside the gene matches. Germline CDR1 and CDR2: LNHDA and SQIVND (reference sequence). The chain links TRBV19 to TRBJ2-5; the match to TRBD1 covers 7 bases. The sequence came from a female donor with multiple sclerosis, enrolled in a pregnancy study. The source material was peripheral blood, sampled before pregnancy. CDR3 in amino acids: CASSIGDRVQETQYF. DNA of the CDR3: TGTGCCAGTAGTATAGGCGACAGGGTCCAAGAGACCCAGTACTTC. The variable domain in full, with the rest retrieved from reference TRBV19 and TRBJ2-5, is DGGITQSPKYLFRKEGQNVTLSCEQNLNHDAMYWYRQDPGQGLRLIYYSQIVNDFQKGDIAEGYSVSREKKESFPLTVTSAQKNPTAFYLCASSIGDRVQETQYFGPGTRLLVL.